This T cell receptor beta chain was observed in a study of shared clonotypes between healthy human individuals. Points from the study as a whole: Between several donors, naive CD4 clonotypes were shared at a level of approximately 5%. Lower generation probabilities were found for non-shared clonotypes than for those shared by all four donors.

Sorted-subset replicate PCRs used 200 ng of genomic DNA. This amount corresponded to 30,000 to 35,000 T cell genomes. The data were produced by immunoSEQ multiplex PCR, yet TCRdb's version contains in-frame clones alone and is incomplete. The sample has about a million clones; approximately 77% are singletons. For this clone: As yet, its antigen is unknown. This sequence may be a read error, since a much larger clone differs from it by one base.

Between the trimmed V and J ends, which lost 4 bases and 0 bases, there was a span of 4 bases. The CDR3 spans 12 residues. Germline V gene data show CDR1 as SGHTS and CDR2 as YDEGEE. The specimen was memory CD4+ T cells from PBMCs. The subset here: CD45RA-negative fraction. The clonotype was recovered from a man between 18 and 35 years old in good health. Some clones in this sample may be carry-over from other donors' samples. The chain joins TRBV5-8 to TRBJ2-5, with no clear D. In DNA form, the CDR3 reads TGTGCCAGCAGCGCCCACCAAGAGACCCAGTACTTC. It specifies CASSAHQETQYF.